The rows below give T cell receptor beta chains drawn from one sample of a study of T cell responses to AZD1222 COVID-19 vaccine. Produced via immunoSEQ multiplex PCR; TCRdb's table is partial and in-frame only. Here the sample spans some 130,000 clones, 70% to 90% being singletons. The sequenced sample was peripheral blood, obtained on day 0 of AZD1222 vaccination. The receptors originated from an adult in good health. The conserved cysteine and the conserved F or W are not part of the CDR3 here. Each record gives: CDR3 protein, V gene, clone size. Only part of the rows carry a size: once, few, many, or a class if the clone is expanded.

cdr3_aa: ASSYSSREYTIY
v_call: TRBV6-5
clone_size: .

cdr3_aa: ASSTSGRGQETQY
v_call: TRBV6-5
clone_size: .

cdr3_aa: ASSSGTDLKYEQY
v_call: TRBV6-2/TRBV6-3
clone_size: .

cdr3_aa: ASSLRETGELF
v_call: TRBV7-9
clone_size: .

cdr3_aa: ASSLDWGIAEAF
v_call: TRBV5-1
clone_size: few

cdr3_aa: ASSTLGQVPEAF
v_call: TRBV19
clone_size: .

cdr3_aa: ASSPATGRNTEAF
v_call: TRBV18
clone_size: .

cdr3_aa: ASTILGAPTYEQY
v_call: TRBV2
clone_size: .

cdr3_aa: ASSIRQDRGRYGYT
v_call: TRBV19
clone_size: .

cdr3_aa: AISESGGPDQPQH
v_call: TRBV10-3
clone_size: .

cdr3_aa: ASSLSGPDTSPLH
v_call: TRBV14
clone_size: .

cdr3_aa: ASSQAPDRAQY
v_call: TRBV10-2
clone_size: .

cdr3_aa: ASSFRGQTYEQY
v_call: TRBV5-1
clone_size: .

cdr3_aa: ASSYIGGSTEAF
v_call: TRBV6-5
clone_size: .

cdr3_aa: SAPHQGGYT
v_call: TRBV29-1
clone_size: .

cdr3_aa: ASSEGQGSNSPLH
v_call: TRBV10-2
clone_size: .

cdr3_aa: ASSRLARQETQY
v_call: TRBV28
clone_size: .

cdr3_aa: ATSRGNYGYT
v_call: TRBV15
clone_size: .

cdr3_aa: ASSFPQGTYEQY
v_call: TRBV7-9
clone_size: .

cdr3_aa: ASSLAGTGSGNTIY
v_call: TRBV5-1
clone_size: .

cdr3_aa: ASSQASGQGIYGYT
v_call: TRBV4-3
clone_size: .

cdr3_aa: ASSLVRGDEQF
v_call: TRBV5-1
clone_size: .

cdr3_aa: ASSLVSTANYGYT
v_call: TRBV7-2
clone_size: .

cdr3_aa: ASSEPSRQGYT
v_call: TRBV10-1
clone_size: .

cdr3_aa: ASSVGVGSNQPQH
v_call: TRBV9
clone_size: .

cdr3_aa: SGWTGETQY
v_call: TRBV29-1
clone_size: .

cdr3_aa: ASSFWSRVKRPSGNTIY
v_call: TRBV5-6
clone_size: .

cdr3_aa: ASSLDGRSNTEAF
v_call: TRBV27
clone_size: .

cdr3_aa: ATSTETWGGDNEKLF
v_call: TRBV15
clone_size: .

cdr3_aa: ASSVATKDSAYGYT
v_call: TRBV9
clone_size: .

cdr3_aa: SVRIGGANEKLF
v_call: TRBV29-1
clone_size: .

cdr3_aa: ASSSRSDYSPLH
v_call: TRBV5-6
clone_size: .